The clone carrying this T cell receptor (beta chain) was observed once. This sample is drawn from a study of blood T cell repertoires in COVID-19. Study context: Sites in the United States, Italy and Spain provided acute and convalescent COVID-19 samples. Sources were T cells, B-cell-depleted T cells, or PBMCs; the material itself was cDNA or gDNA.

The V segment lost 2 bases and the J segment 0 bases; nucleotides outside the gene matches: 0. The CDR3 covers 15 residues. In germline, CDR1 is SNHLY, CDR2 FYNNEI. Per the study methods: Estimates of nucleated cell counts were drawn from the amplification of reference gene primers. Profiled with immunoSEQ multiplex PCR; TCRdb holds only in-frame clones, not every one. That table gives V, J and clone size, and the DNA gave D and trimming. Of 70,000 to 80,000 clones in the sample, more than 75% were seen once. Material for sequencing was peripheral blood. V and J are TRBV2 and TRBJ2-2; 7 positions agree with TRBD1. This clonotype was sampled from a woman aged 80 or over with acute or convalescent COVID-19. CDR3 DNA sequence: TGTGCCAGCAGTGAAACAGGGGCGAACACCGGGGAGCTGTTTTTT. This encodes CASSETGANTGELFF. The entire variable domain, with the rest obtained from reference TRBV2 and TRBJ2-2, is as follows: EPEVTQTPSHQVTQMGQEVILRCVPISNHLYFYWYRQILGQKVEFLVSFYNNEISEKSEIFDDQFSVERPDGSNFTLKIRSTKLEDSAMYFCASSETGANTGELFFGEGSRLTVL.